The 31 T cell receptor beta chains below come from one sample, sequenced in a study of blood T cell repertoires in COVID-19 (dated by TCRdb to the early 2020s). The library relied on the immunoSEQ multiplex PCR assay. TCRdb took over this immuneACCESS table, retaining in-frame rearrangements with V and J assigned. Such tables are incomplete; in checked studies, under half of the missing clones stem from an unresolved V gene, and the remainder is unexplained. Recorded for this sample are 350,000 to 400,000 clones; around 89% of them occurred a single time. The ten largest clonotypes hold around 1% of the sample. What was sequenced was PBMCs or T cells enriched from blood (not recorded which). Every receptor here comes from a man in his late teens or twenties who had recovered from COVID-19.

The chain joins TRBV6-5 to TRBJ1-1; TRBD1 might be the D (5 bases). Germline-derived CDR1 and CDR2 are MNHEY and SVGAGI. The CDR3 contains 13 residues. Trimming left V 2 bases short and J 4 bases short, with 8 bases between. The CDR3 reads CASSYPQGTEAFF. The DNA for the CDR3 is TGTGCCAGCAGTTACCCTCAGGGCACTGAAGCTTTCTTT.

The CDR3 DNA sequence: TGTGCCAGCAGCGCCTTCCGGGGGATCTATGGCTACACCTTC. This translates into CASSAFRGIYGYTF. This sequence joins TRBV9 and TRBJ1-2; the D gene is possibly TRBD1 (5 bases). CDR1 is SGDLS, CDR2 YYNGEE, per germline. Trimming removed 3 bases at V and 4 bases at J, with 13 bases between. CDR3 size: 14 residues. Complete variable domain (other parts from reference TRBV9 and TRBJ1-2): DSGVTQTPKHLITATGQRVTLRCSPRSGDLSVYWYQQSLDQGLQFLIQYYNGEERAKGNILERFSAQQFPDLHSELNLSSLELGDSALYFCASSAFRGIYGYTFGSGTRLTVV.

The chain joins TRBV5-5 to TRBJ2-7, with 10 bases fitting TRBD1. The CDR3 has 15 amino acids. Per the germline V gene, CDR1 is SGHKS and CDR2 is YYEKEE (reference sequence). J lost 2 bases, V lost 4 bases, and 6 bases had no gene match. The CDR3 coding sequence is TGTGCCAGCAGCCCAACCGGGACAGGGGCCTACGAGCAGTACTTC. This gives the protein CASSPTGTGAYEQYF.

This clone has only a few counts. The genes are TRBV19 and TRBJ2-1, with TRBD2 identical over 9 bases. Germline assignment: CDR1 LNHDA and CDR2 SQIVND (reference sequence). This CDR3 spans 15 amino acids. The J segment lost 7 bases and the V segment lost 1 base, leaving 5 bases of the junction unmatched. The CDR3 region is CASSIVTSGPNEQFF. CDR3 sequence (DNA): TGTGCCAGTAGTATAGTGACTAGCGGTCCTAATGAGCAGTTCTTC.

Details on this clone: This sample includes further DNA sequences coding for the same CDR3. V is TRBV12-3 or TRBV12-4 and J is TRBJ1-6, with 9 bases aligning to TRBD1. This CDR3 is built from 13 residues. V gave up 6 bases and J gave up 8 bases; unmatched junction bases: 2. The CDR3 DNA is TGTGCCAGCAGCCGGGACAGGGATTCACCCCTCCACTTT. This gives the protein CASSRDRDSPLHF.

The chain combines TRBV9 with TRBJ2-7; D is perhaps TRBD2 (5 bases). There are 15 residues in the CDR3. Trimming took 0 bases from V and 1 from J, leaving 11 bases between them. Germline CDR1 and CDR2: SGDLS and YYNGEE. For the CDR3, the DNA is TGTGCCAGCAGCGTAGAGAGCGGACGGTCCTACGAGCAGTACTTC. Translating gives CASSVESGRSYEQYF. The whole variable domain, filled in from reference TRBV9 and TRBJ2-7, reads DSGVTQTPKHLITATGQRVTLRCSPRSGDLSVYWYQQSLDQGLQFLIQYYNGEERAKGNILERFSAQQFPDLHSELNLSSLELGDSALYFCASSVESGRSYEQYFGPGTRLTVT.

As concerns this clone: Additional DNA sequences in this sample encode the identical CDR3. This chain links TRBV5-1 with TRBJ2-3; 7 positions agree with TRBD1. The V and J ends lost 0 bases and 2 bases, in that order; junction bases with no gene match: 3. Germline values: CDR1 SGHRS, CDR2 YFSETQ. The CDR3 has 15 amino acids. The CDR3 DNA sequence: TGCGCCAGCAGCTTGGAGGGACAGCACACAGATACGCAGTATTTT. Its translation is CASSLEGQHTDTQYF.

The chain links TRBV4-3 to TRBJ2-7; D is possibly TRBD2 (6 bases). V was clipped by 1 base and J by 0 bases, with 10 bases between them. Germline V gives CDR1 LGHNA, CDR2 YSLEER. This CDR3 has 15 amino acids. The CDR3 nucleotides are TGCGCCAGCAGCCAAGCCACTAGCACCTCCTACGAGCAGTACTTC. Residues: CASSQATSTSYEQYF.

The genes are TRBV19 and TRBJ2-1, with D possibly TRBD2 on 6 matching bases. The V end was cut by 6 bases, the J end by 3 bases, with 18 bases between. The CDR3 has 16 amino acids. Germline CDR1 is LNHDA and CDR2 is SQIVND (reference sequence). CDR3 in DNA: TGTGCCAGTAGATCCCCCCCGGGAGAACTCTACAATGAGCAGTTCTTC. It codes for CASRSPPGELYNEQFF.

The DNA of the CDR3 is TGCGCCAGCAGTGAGTCCGTCAGTCAAGAGACCCAGTACTTC. Translating it yields CASSESVSQETQYF. This chain uses TRBV10-1 with TRBJ2-5; unclear D gene. In germline, CDR1 is WNHNN, CDR2 SYGVQD (reference sequence). V was clipped by 0 bases and J by 2 bases, with 7 bases between them. The CDR3 contains 14 residues.

The chain is built from TRBV18 and TRBJ2-5; possibly TRBD1 for D (5 bases). V was cut by 3 bases and J by 5 bases, with 10 bases left in between. The CDR3 is 13 residues long. Germline assignment: CDR1 KGHSH and CDR2 LQKENI. CDR3 region: CASSPNAGETQYF. CDR3 bases: TGTGCCAGCTCACCGAACGCAGGGGAGACCCAGTACTTC.

The chain joins TRBV4-1 to TRBJ2-5; 7 nucleotides align to TRBD1. The V segment lost 4 bases and the J segment 4 bases; nucleotides outside the gene matches: 12. This CDR3 is built from 16 residues. Germline V gives CDR1 MGHRA, CDR2 YSYEKL. The CDR3 coding sequence is TGCGCCAGCAGCCCCCAATTTCGACAGGGCGGAGAGACCCAGTACTTC. Its translation: CASSPQFRQGGETQYF.

The chain joins TRBV7-9 to TRBJ1-5; D is ambiguous. Germline CDR1 is SEHNR and CDR2 is FQNEAQ (reference sequence). V gave up 5 bases and J gave up 4 bases, with 9 bases separating them. The CDR3 has 13 amino acids. The CDR3 nucleotides read TGTGCCAGCAGCCAAGACTCTAATCAGCCCCAGCATTTT. This sequence encodes CASSQDSNQPQHF. The full variable domain, with the rest looked up from reference TRBV7-9 and TRBJ1-5, is DTGVSQNPRHKITKRGQNVTFRCDPISEHNRLYWYRQTLGQGPEFLTYFQNEAQLEKSRLLSDRFSAERPKGSFSTLEIQRTEQGDSAMYLCASSQDSNQPQHFGDGTRLSIL.

V usage is TRBV6-5 and J usage is TRBJ1-1, with D possibly TRBD1 on 6 matching bases. The CDR3 runs 11 residues. Germline V gene sequence: CDR1 MNHEY, CDR2 SVGAGI. V was pared by 7 bases and J by 6 bases, with 9 bases between. CDR3 loop: CASNPGAEAFF. CDR3 DNA sequence: TGTGCCAGCAACCCAGGGGCTGAAGCTTTCTTT.

The gene calls are TRBV10-3 and TRBJ1-1; 7 positions match TRBD1. V was pared by 4 bases and J by 1 base, with 9 bases of the junction left unmatched. The CDR3 spans 16 residues. Germline-derived CDR1 and CDR2 are ENHRY and SYGVKD. The CDR3 sequence is CAISGNRGQGNTEAFF. The CDR3 nucleotides read TGTGCCATCAGTGGTAATAGGGGGCAGGGGAACACTGAAGCTTTCTTT.

V usage is TRBV5-1 and J usage is TRBJ2-2; 11 nucleotides agree with TRBD1. CDR1 and CDR2 (germline): SGHRS, YFSETQ. The ends lost 3 bases at V and 3 bases at J; junction bases unmatched: 4. The CDR3 has 16 amino acids. The CDR3 DNA reads as TGCGCCAGCAGCTCCCAGGGACAGGGGGACACCGGGGAGCTGTTTTTT. It specifies CASSSQGQGDTGELFF.

This chain joins TRBV7-3 and TRBJ2-3, with a possible D match to TRBD2 (7 bases). CDR1 SGHTA and CDR2 FQGTGA come from the germline V gene. This CDR3 contains 16 residues. V was shortened by 0 bases and J by 3 bases, with 13 bases between the two germline ends. CDR3 nucleotide sequence: TGTGCCAGCAGCTTAACGACGGGGAGGGGGACAGATACGCAGTATTTT. As protein: CASSLTTGRGTDTQYF.

The chain carries TRBV2 and TRBJ1-3; D ambiguous. CDR1 SNHLY and CDR2 FYNNEI come from the germline V gene. This CDR3 is built from 14 residues. V was trimmed by 1 base and J by 5 bases, leaving 9 bases between them. The CDR3 loop is CASSEGVLRNTIYF. CDR3 nucleotide sequence: TGTGCCAGCAGTGAAGGGGTACTAAGAAACACCATATATTTT.

The chain joins TRBV25-1 to TRBJ2-7; the match to TRBD1 covers 11 bases. CDR3 size: 13 residues. J gave up 9 bases and V 6 bases, and 7 bases lay outside the gene matches. Germline V CDR1 and CDR2: MGHDK, SYGVNS. The CDR3, as DNA: TGTGCCAGCAGGGGACAGGGGGAGACTGTGCAGTACTTC. Its protein is CASRGQGETVQYF.

This chain connects TRBV7-3 to TRBJ1-2; D gene uncertain. Germline V CDR1 and CDR2: SGHTA, FQGTGA. This CDR3 contains 13 residues. The V and J ends lost 2 bases and 8 bases respectively, with 12 bases between them. The CDR3 protein is CASSLPPENGYTF. In nucleotides, the CDR3 is TGTGCCAGCAGCTTACCCCCCGAGAACGGCTACACCTTC.

The chain couples TRBV5-4 to TRBJ2-3, with D tentatively TRBD1 (6 bases). V gave up 0 bases and J gave up 4 bases, with 12 bases separating them. Per germline, CDR1 SGHNT and CDR2 YYREEE (reference sequence). This CDR3 has 15 residues. CDR3 DNA sequence: TGTGCCAGCAGCTTGGCAGGGGTTCGCGCAGATACGCAGTATTTT. Encoded protein: CASSLAGVRADTQYF.

The rearrangement links TRBV24-1 to TRBJ2-7; possibly TRBD1 for D (5 bases). The CDR3 consists of 16 residues. CDR1 and CDR2 from the germline V gene are KGHDR and SFDVKD. Trimming removed 10 bases at V and 7 bases at J, with 28 bases between. The CDR3, as DNA: TGTGCCACGCCGATCCTCGAGCAGAAACACCCAGGGGAGCAGTACTTC. It translates to CATPILEQKHPGEQYF.

V and J are TRBV28 and TRBJ2-4; tentative D call: TRBD1 (6 bases). Trimming left V 6 bases short and J 2 bases short, with 8 bases between. The CDR3 loop spans 13 amino acids. The V gene's germline CDR1 is MDHEN and CDR2 SYDVKM. The CDR3 reads CASRTGTKNIQYF. The CDR3 nucleotides are TGTGCCAGCAGAACAGGGACCAAAAACATTCAGTACTTC.

The rearrangement links TRBV7-2 to TRBJ2-7, with D tentatively TRBD2 (7 bases). Germline V lookup: CDR1 SGHTA, CDR2 FQGNSA. This CDR3 comprises 18 residues. V was shortened by 2 bases and J by 0 bases, with 20 bases between the two germline ends. The CDR3 coding sequence is TGTGCCAGCAGCTTAAGGGGGGGAACTAGGAGTCCCTCCTACGAGCAGTACTTC. Its protein is CASSLRGGTRSPSYEQYF.

This rearrangement joins TRBV15 to TRBJ2-7; D perhaps matches TRBD2 (5 bases). There are 14 residues in the CDR3. Trimming cost V 3 bases and J 6 bases, with 15 bases left between them. Germline V gene lookup returns CDR1 LNHNV and CDR2 YYDKDF (reference sequence). As DNA, the CDR3 is TGTGCCACCAGCAGGGAGGATTATTTCGGCGAGCAGTACTTC. Its translation is CATSREDYFGEQYF.

The chain uses TRBV28 and TRBJ1-2, with D perhaps matching TRBD1 (5 bases). Germline CDR1 and CDR2: MDHEN and SYDVKM. The length of the CDR3 is 15 residues. Trimming stripped 4 bases from V and 2 bases from J, with 14 bases between. The CDR3 protein is CASSYDRPTNYGYTF. CDR3 nucleotide sequence: TGTGCCAGCAGTTACGACAGACCGACAAACTATGGCTACACCTTC.

The chain links TRBV13 to TRBJ2-7; possible D gene TRBD1, 6 bases. Germline V gene sequence: CDR1 PRHDT, CDR2 FYEKMQ (reference sequence). CDR3 length: 14 residues. Trimming shortened V by 3 bases and J by 1 base, and 10 bases separated the two germline ends. CDR3 coding DNA: TGTGCCAGCAGCTTGGCACAGGGATCCTACGAGCAGTACTTC. Translation gives CASSLAQGSYEQYF.

This rearrangement joins TRBV6-5 to TRBJ1-4; D remains ambiguous. Trimming shortened V by 10 bases and J by 8 bases, and 14 bases separated the two germline ends. Germline loops: CDR1 MNHEY, CDR2 SVGAGI. The CDR3 runs 12 residues. The CDR3 sequence: CATTSLGEKLFF. CDR3 in DNA: TGTGCCACCACAAGTCTCGGGGAAAAACTGTTTTTT.

This clone was detected only a few times. The chain is built from TRBV5-6 and TRBJ2-3; 8 nucleotides line up with TRBD2. The CDR3 extends over 15 amino acids. Looked up from germline, CDR1 is SGHDT and CDR2 is YYEEEE. V dropped 4 bases and J dropped 4; count of bases not matched to a gene: 8. The CDR3 nucleotides are TGTGCCAGCAGCCCCTTGGCGGGGGGCTCAGATACGCAGTATTTT. Encoded protein: CASSPLAGGSDTQYF.

This clone was seen only a few times. The chain uses TRBV28 and TRBJ2-1; 8 nucleotides agree with TRBD2. The CDR3 is 17 amino acids. Trimming removed 6 bases from V and 10 bases from J; junction bases left unmatched: 20. CDR1 is MDHEN, CDR2 SYDVKM, per germline. Here the CDR3 DNA reads TGTGCCAGCAGCCCCCCTGCGGGAGGTTCGTTAATAGAGGAGCAGTTCTTC. This translates into CASSPPAGGSLIEEQFF.

The V and J genes are TRBV20-1 and TRBJ2-7; D possibly corresponds to TRBD2 (5 bases). This CDR3 comprises 16 residues. Germline-derived CDR1 and CDR2 are DFQATT and SNEGSKA (reference sequence). V shed 3 bases and J shed 6 bases, with 24 bases lying between them. CDR3 DNA sequence: TGCAGTGCTAGTGCAAAAGGGAGAGGGAGAGTTGGCGAGCAGTACTTC. Protein sequence: CSASAKGRGRVGEQYF.